This T cell receptor (beta chain) was documented in a study of blood T cell repertoires in COVID-19. The table came from immunoSEQ multiplex PCR; TCRdb's copy has only in-frame clones and leaves some out. This table has roughly 290,000 clones, around 88% appearing once. The V segment lost 7 bases and the J segment 6 bases; nucleotides outside the gene matches: 7. The germline V gene encodes CDR1 SGHRS and CDR2 YFSETQ. The CDR3 is 12 residues long. The sample taken for sequencing was PBMCs or T cells enriched from blood (not recorded which). This TCR was recovered from a woman between 40 and 50 years old who had recovered from COVID-19. The rearrangement joins TRBV5-1 to TRBJ2-7; 7 nucleotides line up with TRBD2. CDR3 protein: CASGTTSREQYF. The CDR3 nucleotides are TGCGCCAGCGGGACGACTAGCCGCGAGCAGTACTTC.